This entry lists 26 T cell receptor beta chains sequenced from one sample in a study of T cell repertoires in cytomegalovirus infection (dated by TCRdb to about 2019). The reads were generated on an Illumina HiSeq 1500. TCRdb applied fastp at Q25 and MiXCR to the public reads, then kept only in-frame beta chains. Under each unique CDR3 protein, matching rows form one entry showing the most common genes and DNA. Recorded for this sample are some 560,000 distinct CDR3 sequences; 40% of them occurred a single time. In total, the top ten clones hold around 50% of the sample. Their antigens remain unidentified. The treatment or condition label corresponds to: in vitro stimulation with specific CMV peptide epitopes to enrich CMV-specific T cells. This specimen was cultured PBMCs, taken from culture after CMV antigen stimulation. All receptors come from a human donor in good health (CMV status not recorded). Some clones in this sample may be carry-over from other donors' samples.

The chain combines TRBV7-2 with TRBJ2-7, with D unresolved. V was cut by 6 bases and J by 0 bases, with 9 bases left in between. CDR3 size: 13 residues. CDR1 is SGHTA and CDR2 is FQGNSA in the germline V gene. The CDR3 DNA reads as TGTGCCAGCAGGTCGCTTAGCTCCTACGAGCAGTACTTC. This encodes CASRSLSSYEQYF.

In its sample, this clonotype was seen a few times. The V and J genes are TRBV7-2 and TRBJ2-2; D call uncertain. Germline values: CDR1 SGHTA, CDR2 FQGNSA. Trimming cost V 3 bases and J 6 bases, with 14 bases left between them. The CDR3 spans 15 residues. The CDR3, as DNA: TGTGCCAGCAGCTTCATCAGGTCGGCAGCCGGGGAGCTGTTTTTT. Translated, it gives CASSFIRSAAGELFF.

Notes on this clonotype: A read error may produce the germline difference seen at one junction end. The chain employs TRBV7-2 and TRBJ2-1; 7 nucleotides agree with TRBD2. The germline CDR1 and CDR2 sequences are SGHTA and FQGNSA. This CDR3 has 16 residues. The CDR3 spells CVSSLRSGTNYNEQFF. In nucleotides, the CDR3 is TGTGTCAGCAGCCTCAGAAGCGGGACCAACTACAATGAGCAGTTCTTC.

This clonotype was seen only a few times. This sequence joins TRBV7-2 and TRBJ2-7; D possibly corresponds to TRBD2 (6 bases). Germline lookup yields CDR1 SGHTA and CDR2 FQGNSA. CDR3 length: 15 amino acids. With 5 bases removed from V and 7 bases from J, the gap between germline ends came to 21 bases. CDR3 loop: CASSPGLPSTGEQYF. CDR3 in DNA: TGTGCCAGCAGCCCAGGACTACCTTCCACCGGGGAGCAGTACTTC.

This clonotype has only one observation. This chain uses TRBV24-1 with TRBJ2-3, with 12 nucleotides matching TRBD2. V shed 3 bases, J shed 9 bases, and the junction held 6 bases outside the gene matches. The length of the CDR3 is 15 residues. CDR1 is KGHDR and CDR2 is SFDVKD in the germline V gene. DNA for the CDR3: TGTGCCACCAGTGATCACCGGACTAGCGGGGTAACGCAGTATTTT. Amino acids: CATSDHRTSGVTQYF.

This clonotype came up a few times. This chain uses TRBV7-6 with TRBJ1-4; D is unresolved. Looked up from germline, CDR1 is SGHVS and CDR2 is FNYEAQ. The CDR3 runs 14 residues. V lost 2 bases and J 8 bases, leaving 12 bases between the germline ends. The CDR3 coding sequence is TGTGCCAGCAGCTTAAAGGGAGGCACCGAAAAACTGTTTTTT. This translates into CASSLKGGTEKLFF.

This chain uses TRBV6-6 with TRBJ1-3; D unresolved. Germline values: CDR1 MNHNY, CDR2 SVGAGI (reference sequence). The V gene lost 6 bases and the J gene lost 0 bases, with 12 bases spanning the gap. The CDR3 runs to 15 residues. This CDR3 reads CASSPGGYSGNTIYF. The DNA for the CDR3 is TGTGCCAGCAGCCCCGGAGGGTACTCTGGAAACACCATATATTTT.

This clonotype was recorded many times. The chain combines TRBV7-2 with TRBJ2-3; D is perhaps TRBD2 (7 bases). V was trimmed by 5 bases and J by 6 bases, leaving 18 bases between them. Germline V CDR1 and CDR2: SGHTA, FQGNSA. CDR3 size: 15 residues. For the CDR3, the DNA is TGTGCCAGCAGCCCGTCCGGGGGGACAATTGATACGCAGTATTTT. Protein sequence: CASSPSGGTIDTQYF. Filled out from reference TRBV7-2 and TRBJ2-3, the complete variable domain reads GAGVSQSPSNKVTEKGKDVELRCDPISGHTALYWYRQSLGQGLEFLIYFQGNSAPDKSGLPSDRFSAERTGGSVSTLTIQRTQQEDSAVYLCASSPSGGTIDTQYFGPGTRLTVL.

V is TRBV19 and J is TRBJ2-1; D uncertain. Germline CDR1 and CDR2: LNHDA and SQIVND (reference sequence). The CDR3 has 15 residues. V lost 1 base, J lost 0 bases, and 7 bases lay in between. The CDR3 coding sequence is TGTGCCAGTAGTATAGGAGCGACCTCCTACAATGAGCAGTTCTTC. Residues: CASSIGATSYNEQFF. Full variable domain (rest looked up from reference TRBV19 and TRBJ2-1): DGGITQSPKYLFRKEGQNVTLSCEQNLNHDAMYWYRQDPGQGLRLIYYSQIVNDFQKGDIAEGYSVSREKKESFPLTVTSAQKNPTAFYLCASSIGATSYNEQFFGPGTRLTVL.

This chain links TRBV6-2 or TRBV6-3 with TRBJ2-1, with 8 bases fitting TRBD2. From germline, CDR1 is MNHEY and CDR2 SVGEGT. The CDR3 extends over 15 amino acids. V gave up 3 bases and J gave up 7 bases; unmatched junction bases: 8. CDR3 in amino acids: CASSYELAGRNEQFF. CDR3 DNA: TGTGCCAGCAGTTATGAGTTAGCGGGAAGGAATGAGCAGTTCTTC.

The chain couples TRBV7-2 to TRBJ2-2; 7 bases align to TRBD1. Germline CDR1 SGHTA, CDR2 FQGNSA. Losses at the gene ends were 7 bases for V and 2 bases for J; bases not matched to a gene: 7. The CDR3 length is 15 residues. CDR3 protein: CASTLAGGNTGELFF. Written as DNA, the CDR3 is TGTGCCAGCACCCTAGCAGGGGGTAACACCGGGGAGCTGTTTTTT. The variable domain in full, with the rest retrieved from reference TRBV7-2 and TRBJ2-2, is GAGVSQSPSNKVTEKGKDVELRCDPISGHTALYWYRQSLGQGLEFLIYFQGNSAPDKSGLPSDRFSAERTGGSVSTLTIQRTQQEDSAVYLCASTLAGGNTGELFFGEGSRLTVL.

CDR3: CASSYSADRVNTEAFF. In DNA form, the CDR3 reads TGTGCCAGCAGTTATTCAGCCGACAGGGTCAACACTGAAGCTTTCTTT. The chain is built from TRBV6-1 and TRBJ1-1; 7 bases line up with TRBD1. The germline CDR1 and CDR2 sequences are MNHNS and SASEGT. Trimming took 5 bases from V and 2 from J; bases not matched to a gene: 11. The CDR3 runs to 16 residues.

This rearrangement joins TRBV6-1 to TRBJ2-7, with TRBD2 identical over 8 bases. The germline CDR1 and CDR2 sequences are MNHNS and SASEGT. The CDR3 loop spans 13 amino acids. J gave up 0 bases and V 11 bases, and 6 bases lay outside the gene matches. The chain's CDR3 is CAVQRGSSYEQYF. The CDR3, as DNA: TGTGCCGTACAGCGGGGGTCCTCCTACGAGCAGTACTTC.

CDR3 nucleotide sequence: TGTGCCAGCAGCTTAATTGAGACAGGGGACACTGAAGCTTTCTTT. Its translation: CASSLIETGDTEAFF. The rearrangement joins TRBV7-9 to TRBJ1-1; TRBD1 matches at 8 bases. CDR1 SEHNR and CDR2 FQNEAQ come from the germline V gene (reference sequence). The CDR3 is made up of 15 amino acids. After removal of 2 bases from V and 3 bases from J, the junction contained 5 bases not matched to a gene.

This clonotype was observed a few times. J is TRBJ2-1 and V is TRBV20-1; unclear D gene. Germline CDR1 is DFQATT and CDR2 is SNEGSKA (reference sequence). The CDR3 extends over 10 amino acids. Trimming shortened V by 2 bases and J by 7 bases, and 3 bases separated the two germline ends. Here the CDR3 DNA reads TGCAGTGCTAGACGGAATGAGCAGTTCTTC. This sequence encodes CSARRNEQFF.

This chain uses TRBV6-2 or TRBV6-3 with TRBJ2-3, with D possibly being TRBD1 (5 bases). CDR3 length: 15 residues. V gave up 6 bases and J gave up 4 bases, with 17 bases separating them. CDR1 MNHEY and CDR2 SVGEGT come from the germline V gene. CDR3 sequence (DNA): TGTGCCAGCAGAACCCTGGGGCTAGGGGCAGATACGCAGTATTTT. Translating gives CASRTLGLGADTQYF.

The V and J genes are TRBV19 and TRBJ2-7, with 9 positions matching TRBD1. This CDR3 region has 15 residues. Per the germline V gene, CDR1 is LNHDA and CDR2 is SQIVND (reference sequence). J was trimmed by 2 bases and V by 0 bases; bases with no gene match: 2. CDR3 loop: CASSIDGQGPYEQYF. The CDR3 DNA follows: TGTGCCAGTAGTATAGATGGACAGGGGCCCTACGAGCAGTACTTC.

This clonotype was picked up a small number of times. CDR3 sequence reads: CASTAGGLASKQFF. The CDR3 nucleotides are TGTGCCAGCACCGCAGGGGGACTAGCGAGTAAGCAGTTCTTC. This rearrangement joins TRBV7-2 to TRBJ2-1, with 10 bases aligning to TRBD2. V was clipped by 7 bases and J by 11 bases; unmatched bases: 11. The CDR3 consists of 14 residues. The germline V gene encodes CDR1 SGHTA and CDR2 FQGNSA.

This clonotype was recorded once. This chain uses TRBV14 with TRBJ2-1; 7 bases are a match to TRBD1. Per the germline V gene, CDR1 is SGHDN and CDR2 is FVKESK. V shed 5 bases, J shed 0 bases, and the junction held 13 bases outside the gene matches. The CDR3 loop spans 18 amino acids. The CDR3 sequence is CASSSRTGSTSSYNEQFF. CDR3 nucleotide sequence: TGTGCCAGCAGCTCCCGGACAGGTTCGACGAGCTCCTACAATGAGCAGTTCTTC. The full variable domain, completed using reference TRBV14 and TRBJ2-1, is EAGVTQFPSHSVIEKGQTVTLRCDPISGHDNLYWYRRVMGKEIKFLLHFVKESKQDESGMPNNRFLAERTGGTYSTLKVQPAELEDSGVYFCASSSRTGSTSSYNEQFFGPGTRLTVL.

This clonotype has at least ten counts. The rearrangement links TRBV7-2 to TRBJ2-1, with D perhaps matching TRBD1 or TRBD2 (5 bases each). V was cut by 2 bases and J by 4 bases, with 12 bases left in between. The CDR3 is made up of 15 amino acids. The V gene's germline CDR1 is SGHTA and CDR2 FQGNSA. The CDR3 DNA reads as TGTGCCAGCAGCTTAAGGGGACCCCCATACAATGAGCAGTTCTTC. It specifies CASSLRGPPYNEQFF.

The CDR3 loop reads CASSQIQELFF. CDR3 nucleotide sequence: TGTGCCAGCAGCCAAATTCAGGAACTGTTTTTT. This rearrangement joins TRBV12-3 or TRBV12-4 to TRBJ1-4; no clear D gene. The CDR3 has 11 amino acids. V gave up 6 bases and J gave up 12 bases, with 11 bases separating them.

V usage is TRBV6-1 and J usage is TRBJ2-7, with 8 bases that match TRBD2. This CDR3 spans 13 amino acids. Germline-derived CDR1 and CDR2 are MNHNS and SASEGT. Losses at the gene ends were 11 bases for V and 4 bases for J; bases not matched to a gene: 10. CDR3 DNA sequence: TGTGCCTCCTATCGGGCGGGAGGATACGAGCAGTACTTC. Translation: CASYRAGGYEQYF.

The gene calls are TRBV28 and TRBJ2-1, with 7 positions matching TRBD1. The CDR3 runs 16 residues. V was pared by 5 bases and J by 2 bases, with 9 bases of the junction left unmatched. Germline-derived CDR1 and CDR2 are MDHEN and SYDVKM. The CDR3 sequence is CASSKLRGPPYNEQFF. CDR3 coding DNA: TGTGCCAGCAGTAAATTGAGGGGGCCACCCTACAATGAGCAGTTCTTC.

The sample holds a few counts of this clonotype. CDR3 protein: CASSYRFSQTSGHQTGELFF. The CDR3 DNA sequence: TGTGCCAGCAGTTACCGTTTCTCCCAGACTAGCGGGCATCAAACCGGGGAGCTGTTTTTT. The rearrangement links TRBV6-2 or TRBV6-3 to TRBJ2-2; 10 bases line up with TRBD2. This CDR3 contains 20 residues. Germline CDR1 is MNHEY and CDR2 is SVGEGT. Trimming cost V 2 bases and J 5 bases; bases outside gene matches: 17.

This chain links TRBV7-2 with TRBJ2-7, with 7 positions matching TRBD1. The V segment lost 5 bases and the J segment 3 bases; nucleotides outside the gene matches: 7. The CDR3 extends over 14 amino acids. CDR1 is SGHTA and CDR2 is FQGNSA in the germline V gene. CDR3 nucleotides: TGTGCCAGCAGCACCGGGACAGTAGTCTACGAGCAGTACTTC. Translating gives CASSTGTVVYEQYF. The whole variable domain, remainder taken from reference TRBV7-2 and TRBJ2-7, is GAGVSQSPSNKVTEKGKDVELRCDPISGHTALYWYRQSLGQGLEFLIYFQGNSAPDKSGLPSDRFSAERTGGSVSTLTIQRTQQEDSAVYLCASSTGTVVYEQYFGPGTRLTVT.

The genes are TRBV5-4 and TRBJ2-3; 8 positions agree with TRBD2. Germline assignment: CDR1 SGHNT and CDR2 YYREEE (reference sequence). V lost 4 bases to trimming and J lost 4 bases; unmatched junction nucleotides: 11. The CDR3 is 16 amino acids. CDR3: CASSPGTGGRADTQYF. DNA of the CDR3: TGTGCCAGCAGCCCCGGTACGGGGGGGCGGGCAGATACGCAGTATTTT.